This T cell receptor (beta chain) appears in the sequencing data of a study of hypomethylating agent response in myelodysplastic syndrome. Sequencing was performed with immunoSEQ multiplex PCR; in TCRdb, only in-frame clones are kept and a portion is missing. The sample contains roughly 6,000 clones, around four fifths of which appear only once. This CDR3 spans 14 amino acids. The V end was cut by 6 bases, the J end by 5 bases, with 13 bases between. CDR1 is MNHEY and CDR2 is SVGAGI in the germline V gene. Here the sequenced sample was bone marrow, taken before or after starting hypomethylating agent treatment for myelodysplastic syndrome (not recorded which). The V gene is TRBV6-5, the J gene TRBJ2-2; a weak D match, TRBD1 (6 bases). The TCR comes from a human donor with myelodysplastic syndrome. CDR3 region: CASRPQGFTGELFF. In nucleotides, the CDR3 is TGTGCCAGCAGACCACAGGGTTTTACCGGGGAGCTGTTTTTT.